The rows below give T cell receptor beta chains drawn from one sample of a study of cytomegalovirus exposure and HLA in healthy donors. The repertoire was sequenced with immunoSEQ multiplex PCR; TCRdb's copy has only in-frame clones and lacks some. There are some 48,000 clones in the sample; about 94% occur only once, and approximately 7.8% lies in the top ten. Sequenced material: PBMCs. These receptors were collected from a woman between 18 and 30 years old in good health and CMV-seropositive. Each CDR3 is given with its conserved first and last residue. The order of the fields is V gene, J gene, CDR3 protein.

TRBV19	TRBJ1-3	CASSAQTGSGNTIYF
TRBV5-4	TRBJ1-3	CASSFQGYSGNTIYF
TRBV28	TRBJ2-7	CASSSRTSGFGGSYEQYF
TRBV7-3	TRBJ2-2	CASSPSRGNTGELFF
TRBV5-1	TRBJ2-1	CASSPRSAAGPDEQFF
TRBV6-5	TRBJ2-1	CASSATGGALNEQFF
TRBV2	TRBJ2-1	CASRTTIEQFF
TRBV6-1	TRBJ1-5	CASSEPRLSNQPQHF
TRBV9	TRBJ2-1	CASSLVGGSEQFF
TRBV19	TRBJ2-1	CASSPSGTSGQPSYNEQFF
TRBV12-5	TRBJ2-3	CASGLFRSAGAVKTDTQYF
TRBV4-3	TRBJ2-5	CASSPTGKETQYF
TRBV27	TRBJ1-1	CASSPWGEDRGRETEAFF
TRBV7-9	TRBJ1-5	CASSTTGGNGNQPQHF
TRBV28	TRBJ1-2	CASSPRGASNYGYTF
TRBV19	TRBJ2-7	CASKPRSGSSYEQYF
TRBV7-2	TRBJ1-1	CASSLSVGRAEAFF
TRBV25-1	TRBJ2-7	CASSEGLAGPYEQYF
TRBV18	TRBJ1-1	CASSPPGQGAAEAFF
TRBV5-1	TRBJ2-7	CASSNGQGQQYF
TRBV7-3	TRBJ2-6	CASRDTGSGANVLTF
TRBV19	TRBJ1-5	CASKSTGGGNQPQHF
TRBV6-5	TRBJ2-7	CASSYARQGPYEQYF
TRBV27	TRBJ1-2	CASSLSINELLAGIGHSFTF
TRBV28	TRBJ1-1	CASRSLGGVNTEAFF
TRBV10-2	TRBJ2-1	CASSDVGTGDNEQFF
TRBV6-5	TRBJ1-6	CASSWPGSPSSALHF
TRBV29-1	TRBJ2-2	CSVMEGAGELFF
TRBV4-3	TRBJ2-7	CASSQEVGLAGGPSYEQYF
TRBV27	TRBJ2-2	CASSRDRNTGELFF
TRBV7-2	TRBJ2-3	CASSRTSSDTQYF
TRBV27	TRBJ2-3	CASSATGLASQDTQYF
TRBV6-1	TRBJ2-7	CASSEFGQGARNEQYF
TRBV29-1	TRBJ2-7	CSGRTAYEQYF
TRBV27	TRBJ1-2	CASSPSGVVGGYTF
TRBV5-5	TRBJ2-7	CASSSQDYEQYF
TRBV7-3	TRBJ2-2	CASSWTSGSGAGELFF
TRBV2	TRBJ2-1	CASCRRVGDEQFF
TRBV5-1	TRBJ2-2	CASSYFTGELFF
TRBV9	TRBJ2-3	CASSGDGLARDTQYF
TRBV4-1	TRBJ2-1	CASSQVDMGLASNNEQFF
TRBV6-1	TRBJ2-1	CASSRTSGHNEQFF
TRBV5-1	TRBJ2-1	CASSLGLTSGKDEQFF
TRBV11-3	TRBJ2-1	CASSLTTTGDSHINEQFF
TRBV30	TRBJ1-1	CAWKIIYGQGGVEAFF
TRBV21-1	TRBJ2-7	CASSKALAGASYEQYF
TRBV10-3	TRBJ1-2	CAISESLSYGYTF